The rows below give T cell receptor beta chains drawn from one sample of a study of OX40 agonist ivuxolimab in advanced cancers. The assay was immunoSEQ multiplex PCR, and TCRdb's table has in-frame clones only and misses some. The repertoire includes some 16,000 clones, approximately 86% of them detected once, and 3% to 4.5% sits in the top ten. The starting material was CD4+ or CD8+ T cells sorted from blood, obtained in a trial of the OX40 agonist ivuxolimab. The receptors originated from an adult with an advanced solid tumor such as melanoma, head and neck, liver or kidney cancer. Both conserved end residues are part of each CDR3. Fields, in order: clone size, J gene, V gene, D gene, CDR3 DNA, CDR3 protein. The D gene is left open where the match is weak. The size of a clone is reported for some rows only, either as once, few or many, or as a class for expanded clones.

>once|TRBJ1-1|TRBV6-4|.
TGTGCCAGCAGTGACTCAACCCACACTGAAGCTTTCTTT
CASSDSTHTEAFF
>.|TRBJ2-2|TRBV7-7|.
TGTGCCAGCAGCCCGGTAGGGAACGGGGAGCTGTTTTTT
CASSPVGNGELFF
>.|TRBJ1-1|TRBV30|.
TGTGCCTGGAAAGTGAAAACTGAAGCTTTCTTT
CAWKVKTEAFF
>.|TRBJ2-6|TRBV5-4|.
TGTGCCAGCAGCTTAGGCCTCGACAGATCTGGGGCCAACGTCCTGACTTTC
CASSLGLDRSGANVLTF
>.|TRBJ2-2|TRBV7-2|TRBD2
TGTGCCAGCAGCTTCTTACCGGGACTAGCGAACACCGGGGAGCTGTTTTTT
CASSFLPGLANTGELFF
>once|TRBJ1-1|TRBV11-1|.
TGTGCCAGCAGCTTAGGTCCTGAAGCTTTCTTT
CASSLGPEAFF
>.|TRBJ2-7|TRBV30|.
TGTGCCTGGGTCCCTGGGGGGCGGGTAACCTACGAGCAGTACTTC
CAWVPGGRVTYEQYF
>.|TRBJ2-3|TRBV10-3|.
TGTGCCATCAGTGAAATTACGGGCACAGATACGCAGTATTTT
CAISEITGTDTQYF
>few|TRBJ2-7|TRBV30|.
TGTGCCTGGAGTGTACGGGGCTACGAGCAGTACTTC
CAWSVRGYEQYF
>once|TRBJ2-3|TRBV29-1|.
TGCAGCGTTGTCGTCGTTAGCGGCACAGATACGCAGTATTTT
CSVVVVSGTDTQYF
>.|TRBJ2-7|TRBV28|.
TGTGCCAGCAGTTCGAGCTCCTACGAGCAGTACTTC
CASSSSSYEQYF
>.|TRBJ2-1|TRBV6-5|TRBD1
TGTGCCAGCAGTTACTCCGGGGGACAGGGGGCACATGAGCAGTTCTTC
CASSYSGGQGAHEQFF
>.|TRBJ2-7|TRBV6-5|.
TGTGCCAGCTCCCCCCTCGGGCTCCCATTCGAGCAGTACTTC
CASSPLGLPFEQYF
>.|TRBJ2-3|TRBV2|TRBD1
TGTGCCAGCAGAGTCGACAGGGGGCTATCAGATACGCAGTATTTT
CASRVDRGLSDTQYF
>.|TRBJ2-7|TRBV7-2|TRBD2
TGTGCCAGCAGCTTAGCACTAGCGGGAGCCCACGAGCAGTACTTC
CASSLALAGAHEQYF
>.|TRBJ2-3|TRBV28|TRBD2
TGTGCCAGCAGTCCACAGGTAGCGGGTTTGGATACGCAGTATTTT
CASSPQVAGLDTQYF
>once|TRBJ2-1|TRBV19|TRBD2
TGTGCCAGTACCCGACTAGCGGTGAGCTCCTACAATGAGCAGTTCTTC
CASTRLAVSSYNEQFF
>.|TRBJ2-3|TRBV7-2|.
TGTGCCAGCAGCTTAACAGATACGCAGTATTTT
CASSLTDTQYF
>.|TRBJ2-7|TRBV9|.
TGTGCCAGCAGCGTAGCTGAGATCTCCTACGAGCAGTACTTC
CASSVAEISYEQYF
>.|TRBJ2-5|TRBV29-1|.
TGCAGCGTCTTACCTACGGAGACCCAGTACTTC
CSVLPTETQYF
>.|TRBJ2-2|TRBV6-1|.
TGTGCCAGCAGTCCACACGCAGGGAACACCGGGGAGCTGTTTTTT
CASSPHAGNTGELFF
>.|TRBJ2-7|TRBV7-9|.
TGTGCCAGCAGCTTATTGGGCAGCAATGGTGAGCAGTACTTC
CASSLLGSNGEQYF
>.|TRBJ1-1|TRBV2|TRBD1
TGTGCCAGCCTACAGGGGACTAACACTGAAGCTTTCTTT
CASLQGTNTEAFF
>.|TRBJ2-4|TRBV7-2|TRBD1
TGTGCCAGCAGCTCAGGACAGGTTCAGTACTTC
CASSSGQVQYF
>.|TRBJ2-2|TRBV28|.
TGTGCCAGCAGTTTTTGGAGTCGGGGGTCGGAGGAGCTGTTTTTT
CASSFWSRGSEELFF
>.|TRBJ1-2|TRBV5-1|.
TGCGCCAGCAGCTTGGGCGCGGGGAACTATGGCTACACCTTC
CASSLGAGNYGYTF
>.|TRBJ2-7|TRBV5-6|.
TGTGCCAGCAGCCTCCCTGGGGGCGGAGGGTACGAGCAGTACTTC
CASSLPGGGGYEQYF
>.|TRBJ1-1|TRBV5-6|TRBD1
TGTGCCAGCAGCATGACAGGGGTGAACACTGAAGCTTTCTTT
CASSMTGVNTEAFF
>.|TRBJ2-7|TRBV5-1|TRBD2
TGCGCCAGCAGCAACACCGGGACTAGCGGAATATACGAGCAGTACTTC
CASSNTGTSGIYEQYF
>.|TRBJ2-5|TRBV5-4|TRBD2
TGTGCCAGCAGCTTGGTGCTGCTAGCGGGAGAACTAGAGACCCAGTACTTC
CASSLVLLAGELETQYF
>.|TRBJ1-1|TRBV2|.
TGTGCCAGCAGTATGAGAGGGGGAACCACCGAAGCTTTCTTT
CASSMRGGTTEAFF
>once|TRBJ2-5|TRBV15|TRBD2
TGTGCCACCAGCAGAGCCCCGGCTAGCGGACAAGAGACCCAGTACTTC
CATSRAPASGQETQYF
>.|TRBJ2-5|TRBV30|.
TGTGCCTGGAGTCGCGGCGGCCAAGAGACCCAGTACTTC
CAWSRGGQETQYF
>few|TRBJ2-2|TRBV19|TRBD2
TGTGCCAGTAGTTATCCCCTAGCGGCGAACACCGGGGAGCTGTTTTTT
CASSYPLAANTGELFF
>.|TRBJ2-3|TRBV30|.
TGTGCCTGGAATCGGGGTTGGACAGATACGCAGTATTTT
CAWNRGWTDTQYF
>.|TRBJ1-3|TRBV7-9|.
TGTGCCAGCCGAGAGGGGGCTGGAAACACCATATATTTT
CASREGAGNTIYF
>.|TRBJ2-1|TRBV5-4|TRBD1
TGTGCCAGCAGCCACCGACAGGGGGTTAGGAATGAGCAGTTCTTC
CASSHRQGVRNEQFF
>.|TRBJ2-7|TRBV6-5|.
TGTGCCAGCAGTTTTGAGACTTCCTACGAGCAGTACTTC
CASSFETSYEQYF
>few|TRBJ1-5|TRBV10-3|TRBD1
TGTGCCGACTCGGGACAGCGAGTCAATCAGCCCCAGCATTTT
CADSGQRVNQPQHF
>.|TRBJ1-5|TRBV9|.
TGTGCCAGCAGCGGTACAGCGGGGGGCAATCAGCCCCAGCATTTT
CASSGTAGGNQPQHF
>.|TRBJ1-4|TRBV11-2|.
TGTGCCAGCAGCCTCCTGGGGGGGTTGGAAAAACTGTTTTTT
CASSLLGGLEKLFF
>.|TRBJ1-5|TRBV7-2|.
TGTGCCAGCAGCTTAAACCAGAACCGCAATCAGCCCCAGCATTTT
CASSLNQNRNQPQHF
>.|TRBJ2-3|TRBV10-3|TRBD2
TGTGCCATCAGGGAAGTAGCGGGAGCAGATACGCAGTATTTT
CAIREVAGADTQYF